These 4 T cell receptor beta chains were all obtained from the same sample, sequenced in a study of regulatory T cells in long-lasting Graves disease. CDR3 regions were amplified by Arm-PCR using iRepertoire HTBI primers to build TCR beta libraries. TCRdb re-derived calls from the multiplex PCR reads in MiXCR, one entry per CDR3 protein. The sample lists 310,000 or so distinct CDR3 sequences; around a fifth were seen once. Time point given: persistent/refractory GD, antithyroid drugs over 5 years with positive TRAb. Researchers made the TCR library from RNA that was extracted from PBMCs. Sequenced material: peripheral blood mononuclear cells (PBMCs), taken when the disease was refractory, from a patient treated with antithyroid drugs. These receptors were collected from a female donor with Graves disease.

The rearrangement links TRBV6-1 to TRBJ2-3; TRBD2 aligns across 7 bases. CDR3 size: 14 residues. Per germline, CDR1 MNHNS and CDR2 SASEGT. Trimming took 7 bases from V and 4 from J; bases not matched to a gene: 8. CDR3 DNA: TGTGCCAGCAAAGCGGGGAGGGAATCAGATACGCAGTATTTT. It translates to CASKAGRESDTQYF.

This clonotype was recorded at least ten times. The chain uses TRBV20-1 and TRBJ2-7, with 8 bases fitting TRBD1. CDR1 DFQATT and CDR2 SNEGSKA come from the germline V gene (reference sequence). CDR3 length equals 14 residues. Losses at the gene ends were 6 bases for V and 2 bases for J; bases not matched to a gene: 9. CDR3 DNA: TGCAGTGCCGGCCAGGGGGCTGAGACCTACGAGCAGTACTTC. Translation: CSAGQGAETYEQYF.

Ten or more counts support this clonotype. The V gene is TRBV28, the J gene TRBJ1-1, with D tentatively TRBD1 (5 bases). V shed 5 bases and J shed 6 bases, with 10 bases lying between them. Germline CDR1 is MDHEN and CDR2 is SYDVKM. The CDR3 length is 12 residues. CDR3 in DNA: TGTGCCAGCAGTGAATTGGGGGCTGAAGCTTTCTTT. This sequence encodes CASSELGAEAFF.

The DNA of the CDR3 is TGCAGCGTTGAAAGGGCAGGGTGGGATGAAAAACTGTTTTTT. Translated: CSVERAGWDEKLFF. The V call is TRBV29-1, the J call TRBJ1-4; a weak D match, TRBD1 (5 bases). The CDR3 length is 14 residues. Germline V CDR1 and CDR2: SQVTM, ANQGSEA. V lost 2 bases and J 6 bases, leaving 13 bases between the germline ends.